Following are 8 T cell receptor beta chains from one sample sequenced in a study of beta chain features in type 1 diabetes. These receptors lack a known antigen. Study results and caveats: The study found moderately but significantly shorter TCRB CDR3s in all four CD4+ subsets of Type 1 diabetes patients.

The entirety of the isolated RNA underwent reverse transcription, so expressed TCRB transcripts were sequenced. The assay was immunoSEQ multiplex PCR, and TCRdb's table has in-frame clones only and misses some. This sample has about 160,000 clones; approximately 8.8% occur once, and the top ten carry 0.7%. Source material: central memory CD4+ T cells from blood. The source of these receptors is a woman aged 30 to 39 with type 1 diabetes.

This clone was observed a handful of times. J is TRBJ1-2 and V is TRBV28, with TRBD1 matching 9 bases. CDR1 and CDR2 from the germline V gene are MDHEN and SYDVKM. This CDR3 spans 13 amino acids. V was clipped by 7 bases and J by 4 bases; unmatched bases: 4. The CDR3 DNA reads as TGTGCCAGCAACGTGGACAGGGGCTATGGCTACACCTTC. It codes for CASNVDRGYGYTF.

The rearrangement links TRBV11-2 to TRBJ2-7; TRBD2 matches at 11 bases. The J segment lost 6 bases and the V segment lost 4 bases, leaving 8 bases of the junction unmatched. Germline V lookup: CDR1 SGHAT, CDR2 FQNNGV. This CDR3 has 15 residues. CDR3 nucleotide sequence: TGTGCCAGCAGCTCCAACGTAGCGGGAGGGAGCGAGCAGTACTTC. The encoded protein is CASSSNVAGGSEQYF.

This clone was observed a few times. The chain recombines TRBV2 with TRBJ2-7, with 7 bases that match TRBD1. Germline V CDR1 and CDR2: SNHLY, FYNNEI. J lost 3 bases, V lost 8 bases, and 7 bases had no gene match. The CDR3 extends over 13 amino acids. CDR3 coding DNA: TGTGCCAGCTGCAGACAGGGTGGCTACGAGCAGTACTTC. Protein sequence: CASCRQGGYEQYF.

This clone was detected a few times. The chain has TRBV29-1 and TRBJ2-7; no reliable D call. Trimming took 5 bases from V and 3 from J, leaving 8 bases between them. The CDR3 spans 11 residues. Germline V gene data show CDR1 as SQVTM and CDR2 as ANQGSEA. CDR3 region: CSVRVNYEQYF. The CDR3 DNA reads TGCAGCGTTCGGGTTAACTACGAGCAGTACTTC.

This clone was seen more than once but under ten times. J is TRBJ1-2 and V is TRBV6-5, with 8 bases matching TRBD1. Germline V CDR1 and CDR2: MNHEY, SVGAGI. The CDR3 contains 16 residues. Unmatched junction bases numbered 7, after V lost 0 bases and J lost 4 bases. The CDR3 DNA is TGTGCCAGCAGTTACTCGCAGGGGGCGCAGAGCTATGGCTACACCTTC. Amino acid sequence: CASSYSQGAQSYGYTF.

V gene TRBV29-1 combines with J gene TRBJ2-7; TRBD2 is a possible D gene (6 bases). The CDR3 has 15 residues. Per the germline V gene, CDR1 is SQVTM and CDR2 is ANQGSEA. The V end lost 7 bases, the J end lost 6 bases, and 25 bases lay between the germline ends. The CDR3 here is CSAGGAGIMSGEQYF. The CDR3 DNA reads TGCAGCGCTGGGGGAGCGGGTATAATGAGTGGCGAGCAGTACTTC.

The table lists this clone with a few counts. In nucleotides, the CDR3 is TGTGCCAGCAGCCCCAAGCCCACCGGGACAGGGGGGAATGAGCAGTTCTTC. The encoded protein is CASSPKPTGTGGNEQFF. This sequence joins TRBV9 and TRBJ2-1; 11 bases are a match to TRBD1. This CDR3 has 17 amino acids. V lost 4 bases and J lost 7; bases outside the gene matches: 13. The germline V gene has CDR1 SGDLS and CDR2 YYNGEE. The full variable domain, in which reference TRBV9 and TRBJ2-1 provide the parts outside the CDR3, is DSGVTQTPKHLITATGQRVTLRCSPRSGDLSVYWYQQSLDQGLQFLIQYYNGEERAKGNILERFSAQQFPDLHSELNLSSLELGDSALYFCASSPKPTGTGGNEQFFGPGTRLTVL.

The V gene is TRBV10-2, the J gene TRBJ2-1, with 9 bases that match TRBD2. CDR3 length equals 18 residues. V dropped 0 bases and J dropped 3; count of bases not matched to a gene: 9. Germline V lookup: CDR1 WSHSY, CDR2 SAAADI. The CDR3 coding sequence is TGCGCCAGCAGTGAGTCGGAGGGGCTAGCGGGGAGCTACAATGAGCAGTTCTTC. Translating gives CASSESEGLAGSYNEQFF.